Below, 29 T cell receptor beta chains from the same sample are listed, as sequenced in a study of monozygotic twins with inflammatory bowel disease (dated by TCRdb to between 2017 and 2020). The library came from 5' RACE. TCRdb names Illumina HiSeq 2500 as the instrument used. Reads reprocessed by TCRdb are summarized as one entry per CDR3 protein sequence, and DNA is absent. The table for this sample lists about 300,000 distinct CDR3 sequences. The top ten constitute over 5% of the sample. The sample consisted of blood. The receptors come from a human donor with ulcerative colitis or Crohn's disease, or a healthy co-twin of an affected twin (not recorded which).

The rearrangement links TRBV7-7 to TRBJ2-2; there is no DNA to check the TCRdb D call of TRBD1. The CDR3 extends over 15 amino acids. Germline V gene data show CDR1 as SSHAT and CDR2 as FNYEAQ (reference sequence). CDR3 in amino acids: CASSRSGGLTGELFF.

The rearrangement links TRBV20-1 to TRBJ2-7; TCRdb indicates TRBD1, and absent DNA this call remains unverified. CDR3 length equals 15 residues. Per the germline V gene, CDR1 is DFQATT and CDR2 is SNEGSKA (reference sequence). The CDR3 protein is CSARVVRGPVYEQYF.

V is TRBV29-1 and J is TRBJ1-2; TCRdb picks TRBD1, but there is no DNA to check that call. CDR3 size: 12 residues. CDR1 and CDR2 (germline): SQVTM, ANQGSEA. The CDR3 loop is CSSSGTADGYTF.

CDR3 amino acids: CASSLFPGPTDTQYF. The V and J genes are TRBV12-3 or TRBV12-4 and TRBJ2-3; TCRdb lists TRBD1, though no DNA is available to test this call. This CDR3 is built from 15 residues.

The chain links TRBV27 to TRBJ1-5; TCRdb lists TRBD1, though no DNA is available to test this call. This CDR3 comprises 18 residues. The germline V gene has CDR1 MNHEY and CDR2 SMNVEV (reference sequence). Here the CDR3 reads CASSAGQGKNPSNQPQHF.

The CDR3 loop reads CASSQAGTSNSNEQFF. The chain recombines TRBV4-3 with TRBJ2-1; TCRdb lists TRBD2, though no DNA is available to test this call. Germline V gene lookup returns CDR1 LGHNA and CDR2 YSLEER. The CDR3 is 16 amino acids.

The rearrangement links TRBV6-5 to TRBJ2-3; as DNA is missing, the TRBD2 call by TCRdb cannot be tested. Germline lookup yields CDR1 MNHEY and CDR2 SVGAGI. The CDR3 loop spans 16 amino acids. CDR3 loop: CASRLTSGRATDTQYF.

The chain employs TRBV5-1 and TRBJ2-7; the TRBD2 assignment by TCRdb is unverifiable without DNA. Germline V gene data show CDR1 as SGHRS and CDR2 as YFSETQ. This CDR3 comprises 15 residues. The CDR3 reads CASTLAGTSGYEQYF.

V is TRBV12-3 or TRBV12-4 and J is TRBJ1-2; the TRBD1 assignment by TCRdb is unverifiable without DNA. The CDR3 length is 15 residues. This CDR3 reads CASSPRGAGGYGYTF.

The rearrangement joins TRBV30 to TRBJ2-1; with no DNA, the TCRdb D assignment of TRBD2 cannot be verified. The germline CDR1 and CDR2 sequences are GTSNPN and SVGIG (reference sequence). The CDR3 contains 13 residues. This CDR3 is CAWSASGYNEQFF.

By frequency, this clonotype registers medium-sized (0.01 to 0.1%). V gene TRBV12-3 or TRBV12-4 combines with J gene TRBJ2-3. CDR3 size: 13 residues. The CDR3 spells CASSLRERDTQYF.

This chain uses TRBV30 with TRBJ2-1; the D gene TCRdb calls, TRBD2, cannot be checked with no DNA. CDR3 length: 14 amino acids. Germline lookup yields CDR1 GTSNPN and CDR2 SVGIG (reference sequence). CDR3: CAWIAGDSYNEQFF.

The CDR3 sequence: CASSDIEGTEAFF. This chain joins TRBV19 and TRBJ1-1. The CDR3 is 13 residues long. Germline CDR1 LNHDA, CDR2 SQIVND (reference sequence). Complete variable domain (other parts from reference TRBV19 and TRBJ1-1): DGGITQSPKYLFRKEGQNVTLSCEQNLNHDAMYWYRQDPGQGLRLIYYSQIVNDFQKGDIAEGYSVSREKKESFPLTVTSAQKNPTAFYLCASSDIEGTEAFFGQGTRLTVV.

This chain joins TRBV6-5 and TRBJ2-5; TCRdb outputs TRBD1, but without DNA this stays unchecked. The CDR3 contains 13 residues. Looked up from germline, CDR1 is MNHEY and CDR2 is SVGAGI. The CDR3 sequence is CASRYGQGETQYF.

This rearrangement joins TRBV20-1 to TRBJ2-4; TCRdb's D call, TRBD2, is unchecked because there is no DNA. This CDR3 has 14 amino acids. Germline V gives CDR1 DFQATT, CDR2 SNEGSKA (reference sequence). Here the CDR3 reads CSAIFAEEGNIQYF.

CDR3 residues: CASSLAGTGAVELFF. This rearrangement joins TRBV28 to TRBJ2-2; TCRdb proposes TRBD1, but this gene call is untestable without DNA. From germline, CDR1 is MDHEN and CDR2 SYDVKM. This CDR3 has 15 amino acids. The entire variable domain, with the rest obtained from reference TRBV28 and TRBJ2-2, is as follows: DVKVTQSSRYLVKRTGEKVFLECVQDMDHENMFWYRQDPGLGLRLIYFSYDVKMKEKGDIPEGYSVSREKKERFSLILESASTNQTSMYLCASSLAGTGAVELFFGEGSRLTVL.

The chain joins TRBV10-3 to TRBJ2-3; the TCRdb call, TRBD2, lacks DNA for checking. CDR3 size: 14 residues. Germline assignment: CDR1 ENHRY and CDR2 SYGVKD. CDR3 region: CALATSGSTDTQYF.

The chain joins TRBV27 to TRBJ2-1; TCRdb designates TRBD1, a call that cannot be tested without DNA. Looked up from germline, CDR1 is MNHEY and CDR2 is SMNVEV (reference sequence). This CDR3 region has 15 residues. CDR3 in amino acids: CASSPRGGPYNEQFF.

The chain links TRBV12-3 or TRBV12-4 to TRBJ2-2; TCRdb's D call of TRBD1 is untestable without DNA. The CDR3 is 18 amino acids. This CDR3 reads CASSPSLSGFYNTGELFF.

The rearrangement joins TRBV24-1 to TRBJ1-1; TCRdb indicates TRBD1, and absent DNA this call remains unverified. CDR3 length: 11 residues. Germline lookup yields CDR1 KGHDR and CDR2 SFDVKD. The CDR3 reads CATSWGNEAFF.

The rearrangement links TRBV28 to TRBJ2-1. Germline CDR1 reads MDHEN; CDR2 reads SYDVKM. The CDR3 extends over 14 amino acids. CDR3 in amino acids: CASSLREPYNEQFF.

The CDR3 spells CASSQRTSSYNEQFF. The chain combines TRBV4-2 with TRBJ2-1. In germline, CDR1 is LGHNA, CDR2 YNFKEQ. This CDR3 region has 15 residues.

This chain joins TRBV7-2 and TRBJ2-7; checking the TCRdb D call of TRBD2 is not possible without DNA. The CDR3 sequence is 15 residues long. Germline CDR1 SGHTA, CDR2 FQGNSA. CDR3 residues: CASSPSYGLASEQYF.

This chain joins TRBV6-1 and TRBJ2-1. The CDR3 consists of 14 residues. CDR1 and CDR2 from the germline V gene are MNHNS and SASEGT. CDR3 in amino acids: CASRDPTRYNEQFF.

This chain's CDR3 is CASSLNIEETQYF. The rearrangement joins TRBV7-8 to TRBJ2-5. Germline values: CDR1 SGHVS, CDR2 FQNEAQ. The CDR3 extends over 13 amino acids.

The CDR3 here is CASSDQGGMNTEAFF. The chain combines TRBV18 with TRBJ1-1; the D call of TRBD1 rests on TCRdb alone, since no DNA is present to check it. CDR3 length equals 15 residues. Germline V gene sequence: CDR1 KGHSH, CDR2 LQKENI.

The chain links TRBV10-3 to TRBJ1-1. CDR1 is ENHRY, CDR2 SYGVKD, per germline. The CDR3 is 15 residues long. The CDR3 spells CAISESAGLGTEAFF.

The V and J genes are TRBV7-2 and TRBJ1-5. This CDR3 contains 14 residues. CDR1 is SGHTA, CDR2 FQGNSA, per germline. The CDR3 is CASSLAGSNQPQHF.

The V call is TRBV4-3, the J call TRBJ2-7; TCRdb lists TRBD1, though no DNA is available to test this call. The CDR3 sequence is 14 residues long. CDR1 is LGHNA, CDR2 YSLEER, per germline. The CDR3 here is CASSPNRAAYEQYF.